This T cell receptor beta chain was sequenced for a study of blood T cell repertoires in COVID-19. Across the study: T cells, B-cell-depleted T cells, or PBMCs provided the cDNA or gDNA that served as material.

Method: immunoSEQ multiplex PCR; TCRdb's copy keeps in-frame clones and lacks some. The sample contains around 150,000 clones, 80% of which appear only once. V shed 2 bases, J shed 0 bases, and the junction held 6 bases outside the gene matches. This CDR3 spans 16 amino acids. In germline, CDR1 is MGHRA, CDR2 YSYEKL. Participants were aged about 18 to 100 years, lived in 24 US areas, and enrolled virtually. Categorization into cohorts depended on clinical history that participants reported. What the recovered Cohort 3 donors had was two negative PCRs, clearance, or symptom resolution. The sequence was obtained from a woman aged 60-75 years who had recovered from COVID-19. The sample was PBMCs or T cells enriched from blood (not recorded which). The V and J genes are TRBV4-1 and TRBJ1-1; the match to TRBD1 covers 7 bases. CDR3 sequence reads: CASSQFEGTVNTEAFF. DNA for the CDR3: TGCGCCAGCAGCCAATTTGAAGGGACAGTGAACACTGAAGCTTTCTTT.